Shown below are 22 T cell receptor beta chains from a single sample sequenced in a study of shared clonotypes between healthy human individuals. Assay: immunoSEQ multiplex PCR; the TCRdb copy retains only in-frame clones and omits some. The profile shows some 200,000 clones, 65% to 80% of them singletons. Input material: memory CD4+ T cells sorted from blood. Noted subset: CD45RA-negative fraction. Receptors originate from a man aged 25 to 40 in good health.

This chain connects TRBV30 to TRBJ1-2; D perhaps matches TRBD1 (5 bases). Trimming shortened V by 0 bases and J by 8 bases, and 13 bases separated the two germline ends. Germline CDR1 is GTSNPN and CDR2 is SVGIG (reference sequence). This CDR3 contains 13 residues. The CDR3 loop reads CAWSVGLRRGYTF. For the CDR3, the DNA is TGTGCCTGGAGTGTGGGACTACGTCGGGGCTACACCTTC.

V usage is TRBV18 and J usage is TRBJ2-7; a possible D gene is TRBD1 (6 bases). V gave up 5 bases and J gave up 0 bases, with 11 bases separating them. The CDR3 covers 14 residues. Germline V lookup: CDR1 KGHSH, CDR2 LQKENI. The CDR3 is CASSTDSGSYEQYF. The DNA of the CDR3 is TGTGCCAGCTCAACGGACAGCGGCTCCTACGAGCAGTACTTC.

This clone was observed many times. The gene calls are TRBV4-1 and TRBJ1-1; 9 bases are a match to TRBD1. CDR1 and CDR2 (germline): MGHRA, YSYEKL. The CDR3 runs to 18 residues. J was trimmed by 6 bases and V by 2 bases; bases with no gene match: 16. This CDR3 reads CASSQRTRDRVSRAEAFF. In nucleotides, the CDR3 is TGCGCCAGCAGCCAACGTACACGGGACAGGGTAAGTAGGGCTGAAGCTTTCTTT.

The chain has TRBV18 and TRBJ2-5; no firm D call. V was pared by 2 bases and J by 3 bases, with 10 bases between. CDR1 is KGHSH, CDR2 LQKENI, per germline. This CDR3 has 14 residues. The CDR3 sequence: CASSPARPKETQYF. In DNA form, the CDR3 reads TGTGCCAGCTCACCAGCCAGACCTAAAGAGACCCAGTACTTC.

The chain has TRBV7-9 and TRBJ2-7; 8 bases fit TRBD2. Germline trimming cut 5 bases from V and 3 bases from J; bases unmatched to any gene: 12. Per germline, CDR1 SEHNR and CDR2 FQNEAQ (reference sequence). The CDR3 has 16 residues. The CDR3 region is CASSDMTTSGSYEQYF. In DNA, the CDR3 is TGTGCCAGCAGCGACATGACAACCAGCGGGAGCTACGAGCAGTACTTC.

This clone was seen just once. The V gene is TRBV18, the J gene TRBJ2-7; D unclear. Germline loops: CDR1 KGHSH, CDR2 LQKENI. V shed 5 bases and J shed 4 bases, with 12 bases lying between them. There are 13 residues in the CDR3. Here the CDR3 reads CASSLLNFYEQYF. CDR3 DNA sequence: TGTGCCAGCTCATTGCTCAACTTTTACGAGCAGTACTTC.

The chain joins TRBV7-6 to TRBJ2-2; no clear D. This CDR3 spans 15 amino acids. Germline V gene lookup returns CDR1 SGHVS and CDR2 FNYEAQ. With 3 bases removed from V and 4 bases from J, the gap between germline ends came to 12 bases. The CDR3 protein is CASSFRRTSTGELFF. The CDR3 bases are TGTGCCAGCAGCTTTAGGCGGACCAGCACCGGGGAGCTGTTTTTT.

This clone was observed a handful of times. The J gene is TRBJ2-1, the V gene TRBV6-4; D is tentatively TRBD1 or TRBD2 (5 bases each). The CDR3 contains 13 residues. Per germline, CDR1 MRHNA and CDR2 SNTAGT. Trimming removed 9 bases from V and 6 bases from J, with 15 bases in between. CDR3 region: CASSGTPLNEQFF. The CDR3 DNA reads TGTGCCAGTTCCGGGACCCCGCTCAATGAGCAGTTCTTC.

There are many counts of this clone. This chain joins TRBV28 and TRBJ1-5; TRBD1 agrees at 7 bases. Germline V gene lookup returns CDR1 MDHEN and CDR2 SYDVKM. V was pared by 7 bases and J by 2 bases, with 5 bases of the junction left unmatched. This CDR3 contains 14 residues. In nucleotides, the CDR3 is TGTGCCAGCAAAGGGGACAGCGGCAATCAGCCCCAGCATTTT. Protein: CASKGDSGNQPQHF.

For the CDR3, the DNA is TGTGCCAGCAGCCGGAACGCAAGATGGGGCACAGATACGCAGTATTTT. This sequence encodes CASSRNARWGTDTQYF. V is TRBV5-6 and J is TRBJ2-3; no clear D gene. V lost 4 bases and J lost 1, with 16 bases in between. Looked up from germline, CDR1 is SGHDT and CDR2 is YYEEEE. This CDR3 contains 16 residues.

The count of this clone is one. The chain has TRBV7-2 and TRBJ1-5, with a weak D call TRBD1 (5 bases). This CDR3 region has 13 residues. V was cut by 5 bases and J by 5 bases, with 10 bases left in between. Germline assignment: CDR1 SGHTA and CDR2 FQGNSA. The CDR3 sequence: CASSTRGDQPQHF. The CDR3 coding sequence is TGTGCCAGCAGCACTAGAGGGGATCAGCCCCAGCATTTT.

The chain recombines TRBV29-1 with TRBJ2-3, with D perhaps matching TRBD1 (5 bases). V was pared by 6 bases and J by 0 bases, with 13 bases between. The CDR3 is 14 residues long. The V gene's germline CDR1 is SQVTM and CDR2 ANQGSEA. The CDR3 loop is CSVRQGFSTDTQYF. DNA of the CDR3: TGCAGCGTCCGGCAGGGTTTTAGCACAGATACGCAGTATTTT.

The chain employs TRBV29-1 and TRBJ2-7, with D perhaps given as TRBD1 or TRBD2 (5 bases each). The CDR3 is 14 residues long. CDR1 is SQVTM and CDR2 is ANQGSEA in the germline V gene. The V gene lost 6 bases and the J gene lost 0 bases, with 15 bases spanning the gap. The CDR3, as DNA: TGCAGCGTGCCCCGTCCAGGGACCTCCTACGAGCAGTACTTC. Its translation is CSVPRPGTSYEQYF.

The rearrangement links TRBV6-5 to TRBJ2-7; a possible D gene is TRBD1 (6 bases). Germline V CDR1 and CDR2: MNHEY, SVGAGI. The V end lost 7 bases, the J end lost 2 bases, and 18 bases lay between the germline ends. The CDR3 loop spans 15 amino acids. The CDR3 reads CASKLGRGPTYEQYF. In nucleotides, the CDR3 is TGTGCCAGCAAGTTAGGCAGGGGACCTACCTACGAGCAGTACTTC.

This clone has a single count. V gene TRBV11-1 combines with J gene TRBJ1-2; D unclear. Germline values: CDR1 SGHAT, CDR2 FQDESV (reference sequence). The ends were cut back, 1 base at V and 2 bases at J, with 8 bases in the middle. The CDR3 has 14 amino acids. CDR3 protein: CASSLERENYGYTF. The CDR3 DNA follows: TGTGCCAGCAGCTTAGAACGGGAGAACTATGGCTACACCTTC.

This chain joins TRBV19 and TRBJ1-1; D unresolved. Germline-derived CDR1 and CDR2 are LNHDA and SQIVND (reference sequence). The CDR3 extends over 14 amino acids. Trimming took off 3 bases at V and 1 base at J, with 9 bases between the two ends. The CDR3 region has the DNA TGTGCCAGTAGTATCCCCGGTCAGAACACTGAAGCTTTCTTT. Translation gives CASSIPGQNTEAFF.

This clone occurred a few times. This chain connects TRBV28 to TRBJ1-3, with TRBD1 as a possible D gene (5 bases). The CDR3 has 16 residues. Between the trimmed V and J ends, which lost 6 bases and 0 bases, there was a span of 15 bases. CDR1 and CDR2 from the germline V gene are MDHEN and SYDVKM. CDR3 residues: CASSPGRRSSGNTIYF. CDR3 bases: TGTGCCAGCAGCCCGGGACGGCGAAGCTCTGGAAACACCATATATTTT.

This clone showed up just a few times. V usage is TRBV5-4 and J usage is TRBJ1-1; perhaps TRBD1 as D (5 bases). Trimming cost V 0 bases and J 4 bases, with 13 bases left between them. Per the germline V gene, CDR1 is SGHNT and CDR2 is YYREEE (reference sequence). The CDR3 is 15 amino acids. The CDR3 region has the DNA TGTGCCAGCAGCTTGGGTTTGCGGGGGGTCACTGAAGCTTTCTTT. This encodes CASSLGLRGVTEAFF.

This clone was detected many times. The CDR3 reads CAWSVSMPYGYTF. The CDR3 DNA follows: TGTGCCTGGAGTGTTAGCATGCCGTATGGCTACACCTTC. V and J are TRBV30 and TRBJ1-2, with unresolved D. Trimming pared 0 bases from V and 5 bases from J, leaving 10 bases between. The CDR3 spans 13 residues. Per the germline V gene, CDR1 is GTSNPN and CDR2 is SVGIG (reference sequence).

The chain has TRBV2 and TRBJ2-2, with D possibly matching TRBD2 (5 bases). This CDR3 comprises 15 residues. In germline, CDR1 is SNHLY, CDR2 FYNNEI. V shed 1 base and J shed 5 bases, with 11 bases lying between them. The CDR3: CASSEVSSGTGELFF. The CDR3 bases are TGTGCCAGCAGTGAAGTTAGCTCGGGGACCGGGGAGCTGTTTTTT.

The genes are TRBV28 and TRBJ2-5, with D unresolved. The CDR3 contains 12 residues. Germline loops: CDR1 MDHEN, CDR2 SYDVKM. V was pared by 2 bases and J by 6 bases, with 7 bases between. The CDR3 DNA reads as TGTGCCAGCAGTTTAGGGTTAAAGACCCAGTACTTC. It codes for CASSLGLKTQYF.

This clone showed up just a few times. The rearrangement uses TRBV28 and TRBJ1-2, with 9 bases that match TRBD1. V was pared by 7 bases and J by 4 bases, with 10 bases of the junction left unmatched. Per germline, CDR1 MDHEN and CDR2 SYDVKM. CDR3 length: 15 residues. The CDR3: CASNAGTGKIYGYTF. CDR3 nucleotides: TGTGCCAGCAACGCCGGGACAGGGAAGATCTATGGCTACACCTTC.